This T cell receptor (beta chain) is from a study of cytomegalovirus exposure and HLA in healthy donors. Overall study findings and caveats: Other equally common chains were less clonally expanded than HLA-associated TCR beta chains, a later analysis showed. The study put roughly 160 TCR beta chains on its list as cytomegalovirus-associated. There were reportedly fewer N-insertions in an Asian-associated ancestry cluster than the roughly 610-donor mean, in a later analysis.

Germline values: CDR1 SGHNT, CDR2 YENEEA. V was cut by 0 bases and J by 6 bases, with 7 bases left in between. This CDR3 has 13 amino acids. A word on this clone: Its antigen is still unknown.

The PCR contained 60 Vbeta and 13 Jbeta primers. Under the authors' procedure: Later, an analysis found about 80 million unique TCR beta chains, and roughly 10 million of these were shared. Using immunoSEQ multiplex PCR, the repertoire was profiled, and TCRdb retains in-frame clones only, with some absent. D and trimming were read from the DNA, whereas the V and J calls and clone size are those reported in that table. The table records about 160,000 clones, over 75% of them present only once. This sequence joins TRBV11-3 and TRBJ2-3, with D unclear. This sequence was found in a man in his forties in good health and CMV-seronegative. The sample taken for sequencing was PBMCs. The CDR3 sequence: CASSLDPRDTQYF. CDR3 DNA: TGTGCCAGCAGCTTAGATCCGAGGGATACGCAGTATTTT.